The sequence of this TCR beta chain was determined in a study of T cell responses to AZD1222 COVID-19 vaccine. Study outcomes and limitations: Compared with day 0, the breadth and depth of the Spike-specific TCR repertoire rose significantly after two doses of AZD1222. The sample set comprised mostly white British donors with more females, and clonal diversity was possibly underestimated. No repertoire was sampled before or during the peak T cell response, only after it.

The germline V gene has CDR1 SQVTM and CDR2 ANQGSEA. This CDR3 is built from 11 residues. V dropped 7 bases and J dropped 0 bases, with 7 bases sitting between them. On this clone: Its antigen is not known.

Method: immunoSEQ multiplex PCR; TCRdb's copy keeps in-frame clones and lacks some. The data show about 160,000 clones, more than 85% seen once. The J gene is TRBJ2-7, the V gene TRBV29-1; possibly TRBD1 for D (5 bases). This material consisted of peripheral blood, taken on day 0 of AZD1222 vaccination. This clonotype originated in an adult in good health. Written as DNA, the CDR3 is TGCAGCGGGACACTCTCCTACGAGCAGTACTTC. It translates to CSGTLSYEQYF.